Below, 30 T cell receptor beta chains from the same sample are listed, as sequenced in a study of T-cell reconstitution after alpha-beta-depleted transplantation in children. During its preparation, the TCRbeta library received unique molecular identifiers. Each CDR3 protein is one row after TCRdb ran MiXCR on the PCR reads. Of around 60,000 distinct CDR3 sequences listed, approximately 43% are singletons. The specimen comprised PBMCs, mostly from graft donor cells, sampled 360 days after TCRalphabeta/CD19-depleted stem cell transplant. The receptors originated from a male patient under 18 who had a stem cell transplant for acute lymphoblastic leukemia, so the T cells may come from the graft donor.

The chain has TRBV6-1 and TRBJ2-3; 12 nucleotides line up with TRBD2. The CDR3 is 15 residues long. V was clipped by 6 bases and J by 2 bases; unmatched bases: 3. Germline loops: CDR1 MNHNS, CDR2 SASEGT. CDR3 protein: CASRRTSGDTDTQYF. For the CDR3, the DNA is TGTGCCAGCAGGAGGACTAGCGGGGACACAGATACGCAGTATTTT.

This clonotype came up a few times. This chain links TRBV29-1 with TRBJ1-1; TRBD1 aligns across 7 bases. Unmatched junction bases numbered 4, after V lost 7 bases and J lost 5 bases. The CDR3 contains 11 residues. The V gene's germline CDR1 is SQVTM and CDR2 ANQGSEA. The CDR3 bases are TGCAGCGCCCCAGGGGGTACTGAAGCTTTCTTT. Translation: CSAPGGTEAFF.

There are a few counts of this clonotype. The chain links TRBV4-2 to TRBJ2-7, with D perhaps given as TRBD1 or TRBD2 (5 bases each). V lost 4 bases and J 0 bases, leaving 13 bases between the germline ends. The V gene's germline CDR1 is LGHNA and CDR2 YNFKEQ. The CDR3 covers 15 residues. CDR3 sequence: CASSPGAGSSYEQYF. In nucleotides, the CDR3 is TGTGCCAGCAGCCCTGGGGCAGGGAGCTCCTACGAGCAGTACTTC.

V gene TRBV5-1 combines with J gene TRBJ2-7; D could derive from TRBD1 or TRBD2 (6 bases each). Trimming removed 3 bases from V and 6 bases from J, with 19 bases in between. CDR1 and CDR2 (germline): SGHRS, YFSETQ. The CDR3 is 15 residues long. CDR3 DNA sequence: TGCGCCAGCAGCTATGGAGGGACAACGACCGGCGAGCAGTACTTC. Translating it yields CASSYGGTTTGEQYF.

Concerning this clonotype itself: Germline and junction disagree at one end, which may indicate a read error. The chain has TRBV9 and TRBJ2-2; a possible D gene is TRBD2 (6 bases). Per the germline V gene, CDR1 is SGDLS and CDR2 is YYNGEE. The CDR3 loop spans 13 amino acids. CDR3 loop: CASSVEPGTPLGF. The CDR3 DNA is TGTGCCAGCAGCGTAGAACCCGGGACTCCCTTGGGATTT.

The genes are TRBV3-1 and TRBJ2-7, with D unresolved. The CDR3 extends over 14 amino acids. Between the trimmed V and J ends, which lost 5 bases and 2 bases, there was a span of 13 bases. CDR1 and CDR2 (germline): LGHDT, YNNKEL (reference sequence). CDR3 coding DNA: TGTGCCAGCAGCTCTCCTAGTCGCCCCTACGAGCAGTACTTC. It translates to CASSSPSRPYEQYF.

This clonotype has ten or more counts. This rearrangement joins TRBV7-2 to TRBJ2-1, with D unclear. The CDR3 extends over 18 amino acids. V gave up 3 bases and J gave up 0 bases, with 18 bases separating them. Germline CDR1 is SGHTA and CDR2 is FQGNSA. CDR3 nucleotide sequence: TGTGCCAGCAGCTTTCGCCCCTTGACTCACAGCTCCTACAATGAGCAGTTCTTC. Translation gives CASSFRPLTHSSYNEQFF.

There are a few counts of this clonotype. In DNA, the CDR3 is TGCAGTGCTAATGGGCGGGGTGTTGCGAACACTGAAGCTTTCTTT. The encoded protein is CSANGRGVANTEAFF. This chain connects TRBV20-1 to TRBJ1-1; D is unresolved. CDR1 is DFQATT and CDR2 is SNEGSKA in the germline V gene (reference sequence). The V and J ends lost 4 bases and 1 base respectively, with 16 bases between them. The CDR3 covers 15 residues.

The chain links TRBV7-2 to TRBJ2-2; perhaps TRBD2 as D (6 bases). Germline lookup yields CDR1 SGHTA and CDR2 FQGNSA. The CDR3 loop spans 15 amino acids. With 2 bases removed from V and 5 bases from J, the gap between germline ends came to 12 bases. In DNA, the CDR3 is TGTGCCAGCAGCTTATTCGGGAGACAGACCGGGGAGCTGTTTTTT. Translation gives CASSLFGRQTGELFF.

This chain links TRBV12-3 or TRBV12-4 with TRBJ2-1; either TRBD1 or TRBD2 may fit D (5 bases each). The CDR3 totals 13 residues. The ends were cut back, 8 bases at V and 2 bases at J, with 10 bases in the middle. The CDR3 bases are TGTGCCAGCGGACCGGGACCCTACAATGAGCAGTTCTTC. Protein: CASGPGPYNEQFF.

This clonotype was seen just once. The CDR3 nucleotides read TGTGCCAGCAGCCCCATTTTAAGCTACGAGCAGTACTTC. Translating it yields CASSPILSYEQYF. V usage is TRBV7-6 and J usage is TRBJ2-7; D not certain. Trimming cost V 5 bases and J 3 bases, with 11 bases left between them. This CDR3 contains 13 residues. Per germline, CDR1 SGHVS and CDR2 FNYEAQ.

This chain connects TRBV20-1 to TRBJ2-1, with TRBD1 matching 9 bases. The germline V gene encodes CDR1 DFQATT and CDR2 SNEGSKA (reference sequence). Trimming at V came to 7 bases and at J to 5 bases, leaving 15 bases not matched to a gene. CDR3 length equals 16 residues. The CDR3 DNA sequence: TGCAGTGTATCCACCACCGGGACAGGGAAGGACAATGAGCAGTTCTTC. This translates into CSVSTTGTGKDNEQFF.

The V gene is TRBV6-5, the J gene TRBJ2-7; no clear D gene. CDR1 is MNHEY, CDR2 SVGAGI, per germline. The CDR3 consists of 11 residues. Between the trimmed V and J ends, which lost 2 bases and 5 bases, there was a span of 4 bases. This chain's CDR3 is CASSYSNEQYF. DNA for the CDR3: TGTGCCAGCAGTTACAGTAACGAGCAGTACTTC.

The chain joins TRBV12-3 or TRBV12-4 to TRBJ2-1, with 7 bases matching TRBD2. This CDR3 contains 15 residues. V gave up 5 bases and J gave up 8 bases; unmatched junction bases: 12. In DNA form, the CDR3 reads TGTGCCAGCAGTCTCGAGGGAGGGTTTGGGGATGAGCAGTTCTTC. Protein sequence: CASSLEGGFGDEQFF.

The chain recombines TRBV4-3 with TRBJ2-5, with 10 positions matching TRBD1. Losses at the gene ends were 4 bases for V and 4 bases for J; bases not matched to a gene: 6. The CDR3 is made up of 15 amino acids. Germline lookup yields CDR1 LGHNA and CDR2 YSLEER. CDR3 in DNA: TGCGCCAGCAGCCGTGGGACAGGGGCCTCAGAGACCCAGTACTTC. Translated, it gives CASSRGTGASETQYF.

The chain combines TRBV28 with TRBJ1-1; D is uncertain. The V gene's germline CDR1 is MDHEN and CDR2 SYDVKM. Trimming removed 2 bases from V and 1 base from J, with 11 bases in between. The CDR3 length is 15 residues. The CDR3 DNA reads TGTGCCAGCAGTTTACTGTGGAGAAGGAACACTGAAGCTTTCTTT. It yields the protein CASSLLWRRNTEAFF.

This chain joins TRBV6-2 or TRBV6-3 and TRBJ2-3; TRBD1 might be the D (6 bases). V lost 2 bases and J 5 bases, leaving 11 bases between the germline ends. The CDR3 has 14 amino acids. Germline V gene lookup returns CDR1 MNHEY and CDR2 SVGEGT. Here the CDR3 DNA reads TGTGCCAGCAGTTACACAGGGAGTCGAGATACGCAGTATTTT. As protein: CASSYTGSRDTQYF.

In this sample, this clonotype turned up a few times. The chain combines TRBV20-1 with TRBJ2-7; D ambiguous. V lost 3 bases and J lost 5, with 8 bases in between. The CDR3 length is 11 residues. Germline CDR1 is DFQATT and CDR2 is SNEGSKA (reference sequence). This CDR3 reads CSASEGNEQYF. CDR3 bases: TGCAGTGCTAGTGAAGGGAACGAGCAGTACTTC.

This chain joins TRBV7-6 and TRBJ2-2; D remains unclear. The CDR3 is 13 amino acids. Trimming pared 3 bases from V and 3 bases from J, leaving 5 bases between. Germline CDR1 is SGHVS and CDR2 is FNYEAQ. For the CDR3, the DNA is TGTGCCAGCAGCTTTCAGTACACCGGGGAGCTGTTTTTT. It is translated as CASSFQYTGELFF.

The rearrangement links TRBV27 to TRBJ2-2, with unresolved D. CDR3 length: 13 residues. The ends were cut back, 2 bases at V and 4 bases at J, with 5 bases in the middle. CDR1 and CDR2 (germline): MNHEY, SMNVEV (reference sequence). DNA for the CDR3: TGTGCCAGCAGTTTAATTTCCACCGGGGAGCTGTTTTTT. It translates to CASSLISTGELFF.

This sequence joins TRBV9 and TRBJ2-1; possibly TRBD2 for D (5 bases). Deletions cut 2 bases from V and 0 bases from J, with 12 bases between. CDR3 length: 16 amino acids. Germline CDR1 reads SGDLS; CDR2 reads YYNGEE. This chain's CDR3 is CASSVGDRFSYNEQFF. The CDR3 DNA sequence: TGTGCCAGCAGCGTGGGAGACCGGTTCTCCTACAATGAGCAGTTCTTC. Full variable domain (remainder filled in from reference TRBV9 and TRBJ2-1): DSGVTQTPKHLITATGQRVTLRCSPRSGDLSVYWYQQSLDQGLQFLIQYYNGEERAKGNILERFSAQQFPDLHSELNLSSLELGDSALYFCASSVGDRFSYNEQFFGPGTRLTVL.

The table lists this clonotype with a count of one. The rearrangement uses TRBV29-1 and TRBJ2-4, with 12 bases aligning to TRBD2. Germline V gene lookup returns CDR1 SQVTM and CDR2 ANQGSEA. The CDR3 sequence is 15 residues long. V shed 4 bases, J shed 1 base, and the junction held 2 bases outside the gene matches. CDR3 in DNA: TGCAGCGTTGCTAGCGGGAGGGCCGCCAAAAACATTCAGTACTTC. Encoded protein: CSVASGRAAKNIQYF.

The chain carries TRBV5-1 and TRBJ1-1; TRBD1 matches 7 bases. V lost 4 bases to trimming and J lost 4 bases; unmatched junction nucleotides: 10. CDR3 length: 15 amino acids. Looked up from germline, CDR1 is SGHRS and CDR2 is YFSETQ. In DNA form, the CDR3 reads TGCGCCAGCAGCGAGGGACAGACGGCCGCCACTGAAGCTTTCTTT. The encoded protein is CASSEGQTAATEAFF.

The chain couples TRBV7-9 to TRBJ2-1, with D perhaps matching TRBD2 (6 bases). CDR3 length: 14 residues. Looked up from germline, CDR1 is SEHNR and CDR2 is FQNEAQ (reference sequence). Between the trimmed V and J ends, which lost 5 bases and 5 bases, there was a span of 13 bases. For the CDR3, the DNA is TGTGCCAGCAGCCCAAGCTGGAGGGACAATGAGCAGTTCTTC. Translated: CASSPSWRDNEQFF.

The chain combines TRBV11-2 with TRBJ2-7; unclear D gene. The V end was cut by 1 base, the J end by 2 bases, with 12 bases between. CDR1 SGHAT and CDR2 FQNNGV come from the germline V gene. This CDR3 has 15 amino acids. CDR3 protein: CASSLVLNSAYEQYF. The CDR3 DNA follows: TGTGCCAGCAGCTTAGTGCTTAACTCGGCCTACGAGCAGTACTTC.

This chain uses TRBV4-3 with TRBJ2-7; 7 nucleotides agree with TRBD1. Germline loops: CDR1 LGHNA, CDR2 YSLEER. CDR3 size: 15 residues. With V trimmed by 4 bases and J by 0 bases, 6 bases remained unmatched. CDR3 nucleotides: TGCGCCAGCAGCCTAAACCGGGACAGCTCCTACGAGCAGTACTTC. Its translation is CASSLNRDSSYEQYF.

The chain recombines TRBV12-3 or TRBV12-4 with TRBJ2-2; no firm D call. This CDR3 region has 16 residues. Trimming shortened V by 3 bases and J by 0 bases, and 11 bases separated the two germline ends. The CDR3 DNA sequence: TGTGCCAGCAGTTTGTTTGGGGTAACGAACACCGGGGAGCTGTTTTTT. This sequence encodes CASSLFGVTNTGELFF.

There are a few counts of this clonotype. This chain links TRBV27 with TRBJ2-5; unclear D gene. This CDR3 is built from 15 residues. Per the germline V gene, CDR1 is MNHEY and CDR2 is SMNVEV (reference sequence). V lost 5 bases, J lost 2 bases, and 15 bases lay in between. The CDR3 coding sequence is TGTGCCAGCAGTCCTGTACTTCAGGAGCAAGAGACCCAGTACTTC. Encoded protein: CASSPVLQEQETQYF.

The J gene is TRBJ2-1, the V gene TRBV3-1; the match to TRBD2 covers 14 bases. The CDR3 totals 15 residues. From germline, CDR1 is LGHDT and CDR2 YNNKEL (reference sequence). J lost 4 bases, V lost 5 bases, and 1 base had no gene match. CDR3: CASSWTSGGYNEQFF. In nucleotides, the CDR3 is TGTGCCAGCAGCTGGACTAGCGGGGGGTACAATGAGCAGTTCTTC.

This clonotype has only a few counts. The J gene is TRBJ2-1, the V gene TRBV11-2; 11 nucleotides match TRBD2. Trimming cost V 1 base and J 2 bases; bases outside gene matches: 4. The CDR3 is made up of 17 amino acids. Per germline, CDR1 SGHAT and CDR2 FQNNGV. The CDR3 loop reads CASSLGTSGGTYNEQFF. As DNA, the CDR3 is TGTGCCAGCAGCTTAGGAACTAGCGGGGGAACCTACAATGAGCAGTTCTTC.